The 2 T cell receptor beta chains listed next were all sequenced from one sample in a study of STAT3 mutations in large granular lymphocyte leukemia. Study-level findings and limits: Every T-LGLL patient had at least one immunodominant TCRbeta clonotype.

Sequenced by immunoSEQ multiplex PCR; TCRdb stores in-frame clones only, minus some. The sample has tens of thousands of clones, roughly 93% seen once. For these receptors, no antigen is known. The specimen sequenced was peripheral blood mononuclear cells. The receptors stem from a man aged 40-49 years with T-cell large granular lymphocyte leukemia. Some clones in this sample may be carry-over from other donors' samples.

The rearrangement uses TRBV7-9 and TRBJ2-3, with no clear D. CDR1 SEHNR and CDR2 FQNEAQ come from the germline V gene (reference sequence). The CDR3 sequence is 13 residues long. The V gene lost 6 bases and the J gene lost 4 bases, with 11 bases spanning the gap. The CDR3 here is CASRPVAPDTQYF. CDR3 bases: TGTGCCAGCAGACCCGTGGCTCCAGATACGCAGTATTTT.

The CDR3 region has the DNA TGCGCCAGCAGCCAAGAGTATGGACGGGGGGTTACCGGGGAGCTGTTTTTT. Amino acids: CASSQEYGRGVTGELFF. The chain links TRBV4-3 to TRBJ2-2, with 7 bases aligning to TRBD2. Trimming took 0 bases from V and 5 from J; bases not matched to a gene: 9. Germline values: CDR1 LGHNA, CDR2 YSLEER. This CDR3 region has 17 residues.